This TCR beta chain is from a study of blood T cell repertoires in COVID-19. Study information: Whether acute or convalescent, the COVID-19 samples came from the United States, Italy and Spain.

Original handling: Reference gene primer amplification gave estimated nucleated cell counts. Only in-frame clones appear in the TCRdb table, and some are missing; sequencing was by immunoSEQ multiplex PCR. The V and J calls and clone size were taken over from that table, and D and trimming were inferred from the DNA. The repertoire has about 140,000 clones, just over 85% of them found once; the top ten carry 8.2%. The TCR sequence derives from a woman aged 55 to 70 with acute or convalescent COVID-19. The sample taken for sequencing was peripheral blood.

CDR3 sequence (DNA): TGTGCCAGCAGTTTTCGACTAGCGGGGGAAGAGACCCAGTACTTC. Translating it yields CASSFRLAGEETQYF. V is TRBV6-5 and J is TRBJ2-5; 12 bases align to TRBD2. CDR1 is MNHEY and CDR2 is SVGAGI in the germline V gene. The CDR3 length is 15 residues. Trimming cost V 4 bases and J 3 bases; bases outside gene matches: 3.